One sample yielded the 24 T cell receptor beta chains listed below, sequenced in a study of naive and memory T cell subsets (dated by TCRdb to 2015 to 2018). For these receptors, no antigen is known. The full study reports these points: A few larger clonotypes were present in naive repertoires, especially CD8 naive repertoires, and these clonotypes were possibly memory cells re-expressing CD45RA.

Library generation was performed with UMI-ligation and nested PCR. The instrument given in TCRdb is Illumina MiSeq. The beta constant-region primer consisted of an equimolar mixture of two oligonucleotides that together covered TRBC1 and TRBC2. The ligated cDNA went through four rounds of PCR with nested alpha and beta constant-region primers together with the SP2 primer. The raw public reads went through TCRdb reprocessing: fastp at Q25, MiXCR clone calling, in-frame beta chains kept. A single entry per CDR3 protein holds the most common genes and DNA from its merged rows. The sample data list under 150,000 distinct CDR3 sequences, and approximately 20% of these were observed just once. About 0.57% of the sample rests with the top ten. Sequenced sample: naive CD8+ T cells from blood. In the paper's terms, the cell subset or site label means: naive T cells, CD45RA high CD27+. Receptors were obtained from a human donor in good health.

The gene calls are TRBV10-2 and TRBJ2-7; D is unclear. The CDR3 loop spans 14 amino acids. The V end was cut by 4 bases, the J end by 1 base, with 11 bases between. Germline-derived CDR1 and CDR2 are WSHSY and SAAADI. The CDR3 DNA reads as TGCGCCAGCAGTGTTCAGGCCAGATCCTACGAGCAGTACTTC. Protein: CASSVQARSYEQYF.

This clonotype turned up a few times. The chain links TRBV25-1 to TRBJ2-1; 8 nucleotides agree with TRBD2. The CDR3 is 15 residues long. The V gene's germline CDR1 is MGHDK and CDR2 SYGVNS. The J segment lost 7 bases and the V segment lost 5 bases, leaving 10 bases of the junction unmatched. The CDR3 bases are TGTGCCAGCAGTCCGCGCTACGGACTAGCTAATGAGCAGTTCTTC. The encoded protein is CASSPRYGLANEQFF.

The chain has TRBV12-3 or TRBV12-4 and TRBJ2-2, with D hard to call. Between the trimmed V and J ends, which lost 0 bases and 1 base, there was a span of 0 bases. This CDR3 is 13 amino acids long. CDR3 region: CASSLANTGELFF. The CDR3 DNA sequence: TGTGCCAGCAGTTTAGCGAACACCGGGGAGCTGTTTTTT.

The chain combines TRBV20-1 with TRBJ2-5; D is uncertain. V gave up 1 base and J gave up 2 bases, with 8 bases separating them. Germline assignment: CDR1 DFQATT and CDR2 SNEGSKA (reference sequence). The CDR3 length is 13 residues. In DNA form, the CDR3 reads TGCAGTGCTAGAGCCACAGCACAAGAGACCCAGTACTTC. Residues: CSARATAQETQYF.

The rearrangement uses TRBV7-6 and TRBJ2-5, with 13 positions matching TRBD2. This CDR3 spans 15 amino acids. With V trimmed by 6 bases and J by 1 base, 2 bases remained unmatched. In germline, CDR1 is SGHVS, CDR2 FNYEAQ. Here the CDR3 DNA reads TGTGCCAGCAGACTAGCGGGGGGGGTCCAAGAGACCCAGTACTTC. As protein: CASRLAGGVQETQYF.

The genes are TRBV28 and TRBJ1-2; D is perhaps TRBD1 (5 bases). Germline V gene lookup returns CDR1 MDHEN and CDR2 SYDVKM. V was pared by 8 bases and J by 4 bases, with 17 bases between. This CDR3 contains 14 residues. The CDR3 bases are TGTGCCAGCGGGAAACCGACAGAAACCTATGGCTACACCTTC. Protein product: CASGKPTETYGYTF.

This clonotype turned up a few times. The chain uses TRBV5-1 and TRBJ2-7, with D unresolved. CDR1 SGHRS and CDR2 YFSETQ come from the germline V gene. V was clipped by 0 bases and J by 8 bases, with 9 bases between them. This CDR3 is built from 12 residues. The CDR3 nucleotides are TGCGCCAGCAGCTTGGTGCAAGGCCAGCAGTACTTC. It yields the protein CASSLVQGQQYF.

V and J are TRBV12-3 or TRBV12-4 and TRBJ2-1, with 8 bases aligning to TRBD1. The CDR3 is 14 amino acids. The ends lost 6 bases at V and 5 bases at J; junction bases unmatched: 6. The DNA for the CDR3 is TGTGCCAGCAGGCCCGGGACAGGAGACAATGAGCAGTTCTTC. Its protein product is CASRPGTGDNEQFF.

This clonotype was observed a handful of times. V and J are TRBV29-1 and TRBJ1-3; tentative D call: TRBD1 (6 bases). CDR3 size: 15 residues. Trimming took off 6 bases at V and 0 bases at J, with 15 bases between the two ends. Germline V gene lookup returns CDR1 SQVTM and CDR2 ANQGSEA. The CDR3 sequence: CSVISGHNSGNTIYF. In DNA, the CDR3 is TGCAGCGTCATTTCGGGACACAACTCTGGAAACACCATATATTTT. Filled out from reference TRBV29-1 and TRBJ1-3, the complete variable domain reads SAVISQKPSRDICQRGTSLTIQCQVDSQVTMMFWYRQQPGQSLTLIATANQGSEATYESGFVIDKFPISRPNLTFSTLTVSNMSPEDSSIYLCSVISGHNSGNTIYFGEGSWLTVV.

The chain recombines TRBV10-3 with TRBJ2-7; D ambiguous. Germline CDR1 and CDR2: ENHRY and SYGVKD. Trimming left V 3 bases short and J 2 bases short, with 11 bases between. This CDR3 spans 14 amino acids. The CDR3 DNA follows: TGTGCCATCAGTGATATAGCTGAGACCTACGAGCAGTACTTC. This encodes CAISDIAETYEQYF.

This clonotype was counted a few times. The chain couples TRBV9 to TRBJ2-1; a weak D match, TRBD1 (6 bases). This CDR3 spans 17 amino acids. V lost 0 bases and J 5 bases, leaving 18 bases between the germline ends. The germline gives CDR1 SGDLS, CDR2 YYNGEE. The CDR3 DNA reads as TGTGCCAGCAGCGTAGAGGGTAGGGGGTTTCGACACAATGAGCAGTTCTTC. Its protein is CASSVEGRGFRHNEQFF.

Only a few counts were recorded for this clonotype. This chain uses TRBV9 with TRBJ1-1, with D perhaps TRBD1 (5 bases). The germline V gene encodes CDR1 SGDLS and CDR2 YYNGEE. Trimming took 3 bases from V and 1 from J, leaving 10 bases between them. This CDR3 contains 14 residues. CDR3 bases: TGTGCCAGCAGCGAGGGACGGACGAACACTGAAGCTTTCTTT. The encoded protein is CASSEGRTNTEAFF.

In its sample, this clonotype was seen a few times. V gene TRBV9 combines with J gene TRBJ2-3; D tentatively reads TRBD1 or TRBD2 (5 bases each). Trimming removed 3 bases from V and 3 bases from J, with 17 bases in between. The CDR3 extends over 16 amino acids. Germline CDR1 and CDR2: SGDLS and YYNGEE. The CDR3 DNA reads TGTGCCAGCAGCGCGTTCGGGGCGGTGGGTACAGATACGCAGTATTTT. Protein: CASSAFGAVGTDTQYF.

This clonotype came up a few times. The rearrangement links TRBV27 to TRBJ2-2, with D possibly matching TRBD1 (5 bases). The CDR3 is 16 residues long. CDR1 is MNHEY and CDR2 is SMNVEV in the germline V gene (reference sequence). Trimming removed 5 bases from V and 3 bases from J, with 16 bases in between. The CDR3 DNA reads TGTGCCAGCAGTCCCTGGGCAGGGCAGGACACCGGGGAGCTGTTTTTT. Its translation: CASSPWAGQDTGELFF.

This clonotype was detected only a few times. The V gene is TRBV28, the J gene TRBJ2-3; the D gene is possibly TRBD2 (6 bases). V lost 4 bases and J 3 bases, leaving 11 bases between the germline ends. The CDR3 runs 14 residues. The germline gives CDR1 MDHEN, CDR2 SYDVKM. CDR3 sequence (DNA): TGTGCCAGCAGTTCGGCAGGGAGGACAGATACGCAGTATTTT. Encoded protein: CASSSAGRTDTQYF. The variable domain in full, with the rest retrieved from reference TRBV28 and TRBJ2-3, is DVKVTQSSRYLVKRTGEKVFLECVQDMDHENMFWYRQDPGLGLRLIYFSYDVKMKEKGDIPEGYSVSREKKERFSLILESASTNQTSMYLCASSSAGRTDTQYFGPGTRLTVL.

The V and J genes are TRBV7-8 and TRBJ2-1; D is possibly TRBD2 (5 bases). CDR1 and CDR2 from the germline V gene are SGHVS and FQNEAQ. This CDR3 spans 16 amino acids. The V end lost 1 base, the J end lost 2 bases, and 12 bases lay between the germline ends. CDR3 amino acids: CASSLVASSPYNEQFF. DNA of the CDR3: TGTGCCAGCAGCTTAGTAGCGTCCTCCCCCTACAATGAGCAGTTCTTC.

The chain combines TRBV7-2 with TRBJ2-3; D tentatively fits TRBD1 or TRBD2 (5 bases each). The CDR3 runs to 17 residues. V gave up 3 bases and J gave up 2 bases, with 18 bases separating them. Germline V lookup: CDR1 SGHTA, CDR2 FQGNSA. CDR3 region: CASSFPNAGTITDTQYF. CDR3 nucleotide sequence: TGTGCCAGCAGCTTCCCAAATGCAGGGACCATCACAGATACGCAGTATTTT.

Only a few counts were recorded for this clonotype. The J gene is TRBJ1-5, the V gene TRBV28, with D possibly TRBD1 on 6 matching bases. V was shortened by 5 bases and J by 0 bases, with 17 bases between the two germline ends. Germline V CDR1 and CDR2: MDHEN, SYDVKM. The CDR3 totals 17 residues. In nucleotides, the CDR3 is TGTGCCAGCAGTCCCAGGGGTGACACCTATAGCAATCAGCCCCAGCATTTT. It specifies CASSPRGDTYSNQPQHF.

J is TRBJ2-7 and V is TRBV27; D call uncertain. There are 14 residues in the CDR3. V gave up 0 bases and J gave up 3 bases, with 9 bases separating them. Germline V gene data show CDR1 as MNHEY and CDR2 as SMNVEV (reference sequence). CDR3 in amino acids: CASSLSGRIYEQYF. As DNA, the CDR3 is TGTGCCAGCAGTTTATCGGGCAGGATCTACGAGCAGTACTTC.

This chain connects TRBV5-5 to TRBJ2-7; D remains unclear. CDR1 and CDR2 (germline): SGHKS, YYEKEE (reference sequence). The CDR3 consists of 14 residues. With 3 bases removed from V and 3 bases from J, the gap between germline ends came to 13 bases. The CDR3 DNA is TGTGCCAGCAGCTCGGAATGGGGAATCTACGAGCAGTACTTC. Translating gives CASSSEWGIYEQYF.

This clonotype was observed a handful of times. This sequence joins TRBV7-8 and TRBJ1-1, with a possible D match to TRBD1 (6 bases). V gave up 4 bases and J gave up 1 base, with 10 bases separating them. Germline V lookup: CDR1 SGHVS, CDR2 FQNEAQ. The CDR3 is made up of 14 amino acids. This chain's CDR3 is CASSSRQANTEAFF. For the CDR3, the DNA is TGTGCCAGCAGCTCCCGACAGGCGAACACTGAAGCTTTCTTT.

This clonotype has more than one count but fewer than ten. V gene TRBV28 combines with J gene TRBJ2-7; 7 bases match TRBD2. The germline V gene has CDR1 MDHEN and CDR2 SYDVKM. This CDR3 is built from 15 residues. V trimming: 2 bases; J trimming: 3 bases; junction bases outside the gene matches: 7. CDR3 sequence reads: CASSLRLATYYEQYF. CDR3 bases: TGTGCCAGCAGTTTAAGACTAGCCACCTACTACGAGCAGTACTTC.

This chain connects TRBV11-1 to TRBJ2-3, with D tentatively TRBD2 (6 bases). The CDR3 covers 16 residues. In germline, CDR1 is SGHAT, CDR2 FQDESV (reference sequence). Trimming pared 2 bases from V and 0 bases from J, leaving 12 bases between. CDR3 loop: CASSLSRRGSTDTQYF. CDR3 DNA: TGTGCCAGCAGCTTATCGCGCCGGGGGAGCACAGATACGCAGTATTTT.

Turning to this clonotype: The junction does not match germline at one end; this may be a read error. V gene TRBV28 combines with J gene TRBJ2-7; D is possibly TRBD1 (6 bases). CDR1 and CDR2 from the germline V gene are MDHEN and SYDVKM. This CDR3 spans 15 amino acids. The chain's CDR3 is CASSLSQGLIDEQNF. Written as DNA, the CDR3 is TGTGCCAGCAGTTTAAGTCAGGGGCTCATAGACGAGCAGAACTTC.